The 11 T cell receptor beta chains below all came from one sample that was sequenced in a study of blood T cell repertoires in COVID-19. Here immunoSEQ multiplex PCR was the method, and the copy in TCRdb shows in-frame clones only, minus some. The sample has approximately 180,000 clones, 76% seen once. Sequenced input: PBMCs or T cells enriched from blood (not recorded which). The receptors stem from a woman aged 45-65 years with acute COVID-19.

This chain connects TRBV20-1 to TRBJ1-2; the D is unclear. Per the germline V gene, CDR1 is DFQATT and CDR2 is SNEGSKA (reference sequence). V gave up 3 bases and J gave up 2 bases, with 13 bases separating them. This CDR3 is 14 amino acids long. This CDR3 is CSASSVSSNYGYTF. Written as DNA, the CDR3 is TGCAGTGCTAGTTCGGTCTCCTCCAACTATGGCTACACCTTC.

The chain uses TRBV27 and TRBJ1-2, with D hard to call. V was shortened by 3 bases and J by 3 bases, with 14 bases between the two germline ends. The CDR3 runs to 15 residues. CDR1 is MNHEY and CDR2 is SMNVEV in the germline V gene (reference sequence). The CDR3 bases are TGTGCCAGCAGTTTGACGGTCGGGGTATACTATGGCTACACCTTC. Its protein is CASSLTVGVYYGYTF.

This clone has a handful of counts. Distinct nucleotide sequences in the sample also encode this CDR3. The chain links TRBV19 to TRBJ1-1; unclear D gene. Deletions cut 3 bases from V and 0 bases from J, with 8 bases between. There are 14 residues in the CDR3. The germline V gene has CDR1 LNHDA and CDR2 SQIVND (reference sequence). CDR3: CASSITALNTEAFF. In DNA, the CDR3 is TGTGCCAGTAGTATTACAGCTCTGAACACTGAAGCTTTCTTT.

This clone turned up a few times. The chain joins TRBV28 to TRBJ1-5; TRBD1 agrees at 8 bases. V dropped 11 bases and J dropped 4; count of bases not matched to a gene: 7. The CDR3 has 13 amino acids. Per germline, CDR1 MDHEN and CDR2 SYDVKM. CDR3 sequence reads: CAGGQGGNQPQHF. The CDR3 DNA sequence: TGTGCCGGAGGACAGGGCGGAAATCAGCCCCAGCATTTT. Supplemented by reference TRBV28 and TRBJ1-5, the full variable domain reads DVKVTQSSRYLVKRTGEKVFLECVQDMDHENMFWYRQDPGLGLRLIYFSYDVKMKEKGDIPEGYSVSREKKERFSLILESASTNQTSMYLCAGGQGGNQPQHFGDGTRLSIL.

The chain carries TRBV3-1 (or the pseudogene TRBV3-2) and TRBJ1-6, with D unclear. The V end was cut by 1 base, the J end by 10 bases, with 11 bases between. The germline V gene encodes CDR1 LGHDT and CDR2 YNNKEL (reference sequence). The CDR3 sequence is 14 residues long. The CDR3 reads CASSQGASSSPLHF. DNA of the CDR3: TGTGCCAGCAGCCAAGGGGCATCTTCCTCACCCCTCCACTTT.

This chain uses TRBV28 with TRBJ2-3; D not certain. This CDR3 is 13 amino acids long. V was trimmed by 4 bases and J by 10 bases, leaving 15 bases between them. Germline CDR1 MDHEN, CDR2 SYDVKM. The chain's CDR3 is CASSSSTEPPQYF. CDR3 bases: TGTGCCAGCAGTTCTTCAACCGAGCCACCGCAGTATTTT.

The rearrangement joins TRBV9 to TRBJ1-6; 9 bases fit TRBD1. The CDR3 consists of 17 residues. CDR1 and CDR2 (germline): SGDLS, YYNGEE. Losses at the gene ends were 3 bases for V and 5 bases for J; bases not matched to a gene: 9. In DNA, the CDR3 is TGTGCCAGCAGCGACCAGGTGTGGGACAGGGATAATTCACCCCTCCACTTT. Encoded protein: CASSDQVWDRDNSPLHF.

This clone has just a few counts. The J gene is TRBJ1-6, the V gene TRBV10-3; 10 positions agree with TRBD1. Unmatched junction bases numbered 3, after V lost 6 bases and J lost 7 bases. The germline V gene has CDR1 ENHRY and CDR2 SYGVKD. This CDR3 region has 14 residues. DNA of the CDR3: TGTGCCATCAGGGACAGGGGGTACAATTCACCCCTCCACTTT. Translated, it gives CAIRDRGYNSPLHF.

The chain couples TRBV19 to TRBJ1-2, with 7 nucleotides matching TRBD1. The ends lost 4 bases at V and 4 bases at J; junction bases unmatched: 6. Germline assignment: CDR1 LNHDA and CDR2 SQIVND (reference sequence). The CDR3 is 14 amino acids. The CDR3 DNA reads TGTGCCAGTAGTAACAGGGGTCCGGTCTATGGCTACACCTTC. Protein: CASSNRGPVYGYTF.

The rearrangement uses TRBV7-2 and TRBJ2-2; maybe TRBD2 (5 bases). Germline CDR1 reads SGHTA; CDR2 reads FQGNSA. Trimming removed 3 bases at V and 0 bases at J, with 8 bases between. This CDR3 has 15 amino acids. Here the CDR3 DNA reads TGTGCCAGCAGCTTCGCGGGCCCGAACACCGGGGAGCTGTTTTTT. It specifies CASSFAGPNTGELFF.

The chain is built from TRBV18 and TRBJ1-6, with D maybe TRBD1 (6 bases). The germline gives CDR1 KGHSH, CDR2 LQKENI. Trimming took 6 bases from V and 10 from J, leaving 28 bases between them. The CDR3 is 18 amino acids. The CDR3 loop is CASSPNQGSGSTGSPLHF. CDR3 bases: TGTGCCAGCTCCCCAAACCAGGGGAGTGGATCCACGGGGTCACCCCTCCACTTT.